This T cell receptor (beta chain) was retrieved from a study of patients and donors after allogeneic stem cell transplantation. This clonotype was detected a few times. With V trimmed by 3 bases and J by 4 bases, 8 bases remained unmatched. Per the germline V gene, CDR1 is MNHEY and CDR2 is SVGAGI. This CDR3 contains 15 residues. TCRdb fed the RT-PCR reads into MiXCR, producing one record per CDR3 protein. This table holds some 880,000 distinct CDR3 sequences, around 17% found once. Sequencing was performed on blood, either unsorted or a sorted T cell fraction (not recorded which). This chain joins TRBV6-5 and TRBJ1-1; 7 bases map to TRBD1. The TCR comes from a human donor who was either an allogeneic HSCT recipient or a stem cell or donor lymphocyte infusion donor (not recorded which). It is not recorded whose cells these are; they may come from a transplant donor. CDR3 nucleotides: TGTGCCAGCAGTTATTACGACAGGGCTGCCACTGAAGCTTTCTTT. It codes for CASSYYDRAATEAFF.